This TCR beta chain was sequenced during a study of PD-1 blockade in classical Hodgkin lymphoma. Study background: With a 2-week interval, patients received intravenous nivolumab at 3 mg/kg.

Findings and limits, study-wide: Any patient who commenced nivolumab under 1 year after ASCT was excluded. The drivers behind the repertoire differences, possibly disease activity or prior therapy, remain undefined. By cycle point C4D1, TCR diversity had risen significantly in CD4+ cells (but not CD8+ cells).

Each of the patients experienced relapse following autologous stem cell transplantation, and their brentuximab vedotin exposure differed. As concerns this clone: Its target is not known.

Profiled with immunoSEQ multiplex PCR; TCRdb holds only in-frame clones, not every one. Of 90,000 to 130,000 clones listed, about 89% are singletons. This CDR3 has 13 residues. Germline assignment: CDR1 MDHEN and CDR2 SYDVKM. V lost 5 bases, J lost 6 bases, and 13 bases lay in between. The chain carries TRBV28 and TRBJ1-2; D gene uncertain. The specimen was peripheral blood mononuclear cells (PBMCs), collected before the second cycle of nivolumab. The clonotype was recovered from a human donor with classical Hodgkin lymphoma. The DNA of the CDR3 is TGTGCCAGCAGTGGCGTGGGGTCAAATGGCTACACCTTC. Amino acid sequence: CASSGVGSNGYTF.